This TCR beta chain is from a study of CD8 T cells in ankylosing spondylitis. Germline CDR1 SGHVS, CDR2 FQNEAQ. Trimming removed 5 bases at V and 0 bases at J, with 14 bases between. This CDR3 is built from 16 residues. General study results and limits: Some of these motif variants have turned up before, in reports on reactive arthritis synovial fluid and blood. Significant enrichment of disease-linked clones was reported in matched ankylosing spondylitis synovial fluid. Among TCR beta sequences, a motif of several highly homologous variants appeared characteristic of ankylosing spondylitis blood.

Concerning this clonotype itself: As yet, its antigen is unknown.

Libraries of TCR beta came from quantitative 5'-RACE with molecular barcodes. TCRdb analysed the 5' RACE reads with MiXCR anew, one entry per CDR3 protein. Of roughly 220,000 distinct CDR3 sequences in the sample, approximately 20% were seen once. The chain links TRBV7-8 to TRBJ2-1, with D uncertain. The receptor was isolated from a male donor with ankylosing spondylitis. The specimen sequenced was blood, either unsorted or a sorted T cell fraction (not recorded which). This chain's CDR3 is CASSPTGAGSYNEQFF. The CDR3 DNA sequence: TGTGCCAGCAGCCCAACCGGTGCAGGCTCCTACAATGAGCAGTTCTTC. The full variable domain, with the rest looked up from reference TRBV7-8 and TRBJ2-1, is GAGVSQSPRYKVAKRGQDVALRCDPISGHVSLFWYQQALGQGPEFLTYFQNEAQLDKSGLPSDRFFAERPEGSVSTLKIQRTQQEDSAVYLCASSPTGAGSYNEQFFGPGTRLTVL.